A single sample is the source of the 30 T cell receptor beta chains below, sequenced in a study of response to subunit inactivated influenza vaccine. In TCRdb, the RT-PCR reads were re-called with MiXCR into one record per CDR3 protein. The sample includes roughly 290,000 distinct CDR3 sequences, 20% to 25% of them seen just once. The sample consisted of PBMCs from blood, taken approximately 20 months after vaccination. The receptors shown here come from a man aged 45-69 years who received an inactivated influenza vaccine.

The V call is TRBV5-5, the J call TRBJ2-5; TRBD1 is a possible D gene (6 bases). The CDR3 is 14 residues long. The V end was cut by 0 bases, the J end by 4 bases, with 10 bases between. The germline V gene encodes CDR1 SGHKS and CDR2 YYEKEE (reference sequence). The CDR3 DNA reads as TGTGCCAGCAGCTTGGATACAGGGAGAGAGACCCAGTACTTC. It codes for CASSLDTGRETQYF. Full variable domain (outside the CDR3, taken from reference TRBV5-5 and TRBJ2-5): DAGVTQSPTHLIKTRGQQVTLRCSPISGHKSVSWYQQVLGQGPQFIFQYYEKEERGRGNFPDRFSARQFPNYSSELNVNALLLGDSALYLCASSLDTGRETQYFGPGTRLLVL.

This clonotype came up many times. The rearrangement uses TRBV28 and TRBJ2-2; TRBD1 is a possible D gene (7 bases). Trimming stripped 6 bases from V and 7 bases from J, with 15 bases between. CDR3 size: 14 residues. Per germline, CDR1 MDHEN and CDR2 SYDVKM. CDR3 DNA sequence: TGTGCCAGCAGCCCCCCAGGGGGGCTCGGGGAGCTGTTTTTT. Protein sequence: CASSPPGGLGELFF.

The chain combines TRBV7-2 with TRBJ2-1; D is ambiguous. This CDR3 is built from 12 residues. V lost 5 bases, J lost 11 bases, and 13 bases lay in between. Germline V CDR1 and CDR2: SGHTA, FQGNSA. For the CDR3, the DNA is TGTGCCAGCAGCCCCAGTAGGGTTCAGCAGTTCTTC. Translated: CASSPSRVQQFF.

This clonotype was found a few times. J is TRBJ2-1 and V is TRBV11-3; TRBD1 agrees at 8 bases. The length of the CDR3 is 15 residues. V dropped 5 bases and J dropped 7; count of bases not matched to a gene: 10. Germline V CDR1 and CDR2: SGHNT, YENEEA. The CDR3 region has the DNA TGTGCCAGCAGCCCAGGGGGGACAGGACGGAATGAGCAGTTCTTC. This translates into CASSPGGTGRNEQFF.

This clonotype was seen repeatedly, ten times or more. The rearrangement links TRBV6-6 to TRBJ2-3, with D unclear. The CDR3 totals 13 residues. V lost 2 bases and J 6 bases, leaving 9 bases between the germline ends. Germline V gene data show CDR1 as MNHNY and CDR2 as SVGAGI (reference sequence). The CDR3 reads CASSYRYWDTQYF. DNA for the CDR3: TGTGCCAGCAGTTACCGTTACTGGGATACGCAGTATTTT.

This clonotype was observed a handful of times. V usage is TRBV11-2 and J usage is TRBJ2-7, with D unresolved. The CDR3 has 15 residues. With 0 bases removed from V and 0 bases from J, the gap between germline ends came to 9 bases. The germline V gene encodes CDR1 SGHAT and CDR2 FQNNGV. The CDR3 here is CASSLEAAPSYEQYF. The CDR3 nucleotides are TGTGCCAGCAGCTTAGAGGCAGCCCCCTCCTACGAGCAGTACTTC.

This clonotype has more than one count but fewer than ten. V and J are TRBV6-5 and TRBJ1-2; 7 bases agree with TRBD1. CDR1 is MNHEY, CDR2 SVGAGI, per germline. The CDR3 sequence is 16 residues long. J lost 8 bases, V lost 0 bases, and 12 bases had no gene match. CDR3 bases: TGTGCCAGCAGTTACTCGAGGACAGGTGGAATAGGGGGCTACACCTTC. Its protein is CASSYSRTGGIGGYTF.

This sequence joins TRBV11-2 and TRBJ1-4; D not certain. The V gene's germline CDR1 is SGHAT and CDR2 FQNNGV. The CDR3 covers 14 residues. With 5 bases removed from V and 4 bases from J, the gap between germline ends came to 11 bases. The CDR3 DNA follows: TGTGCCAGCAGCCGAAATACCGTTAATGAAAAACTGTTTTTT. It yields the protein CASSRNTVNEKLFF. Using reference TRBV11-2 and TRBJ1-4 for the parts outside the CDR3, the full variable domain is EAGVAQSPRYKIIEKRQSVAFWCNPISGHATLYWYQQILGQGPKLLIQFQNNGVVDDSQLPKDRFSAERLKGVDSTLKIQPAKLEDSAVYLCASSRNTVNEKLFFGSGTQLSVL.

Ten or more counts support this clonotype. The chain combines TRBV5-5 with TRBJ1-5; D is unclear. The CDR3 runs 15 residues. Germline loops: CDR1 SGHKS, CDR2 YYEKEE (reference sequence). V lost 0 bases, J lost 2 bases, and 9 bases lay in between. CDR3 bases: TGTGCCAGCAGCTTGGTGGGATCTGGCAATCAGCCCCAGCATTTT. Translated: CASSLVGSGNQPQHF.

This clonotype was seen a handful of times. V gene TRBV5-1 combines with J gene TRBJ2-1; D ambiguous. CDR3 length: 12 residues. V was clipped by 0 bases and J by 9 bases, with 7 bases between them. Looked up from germline, CDR1 is SGHRS and CDR2 is YFSETQ. CDR3 residues: CASSLERGEQFF. The CDR3 coding sequence is TGCGCCAGCAGCTTGGAGCGAGGTGAGCAGTTCTTC. The full variable domain, with the rest looked up from reference TRBV5-1 and TRBJ2-1, is KAGVTQTPRYLIKTRGQQVTLSCSPISGHRSVSWYQQTPGQGLQFLFEYFSETQRNKGNFPGRFSGRQFSNSRSEMNVSTLELGDSALYLCASSLERGEQFFGPGTRLTVL.

This clonotype was counted only a few times. The chain links TRBV3-1 to TRBJ1-2, with a tentative D call TRBD1 (6 bases). This CDR3 contains 14 residues. The ends were cut back, 1 base at V and 4 bases at J, with 10 bases in the middle. Germline-derived CDR1 and CDR2 are LGHDT and YNNKEL (reference sequence). The CDR3 DNA reads as TGTGCCAGCAGCCAAGGGACAGCCCTCTATGGCTACACCTTC. Encoded protein: CASSQGTALYGYTF.

The gene calls are TRBV5-1 and TRBJ2-5; D is undetermined. The CDR3 covers 14 residues. Per germline, CDR1 SGHRS and CDR2 YFSETQ. Trimming stripped 0 bases from V and 1 base from J, with 7 bases between. The CDR3 sequence is CASSLEYSQETQYF. The CDR3 DNA is TGCGCCAGCAGCTTGGAGTACAGCCAAGAGACCCAGTACTTC.

V usage is TRBV7-8 and J usage is TRBJ1-1, with 8 bases fitting TRBD1. The CDR3 is 14 amino acids. V lost 1 base, J lost 6 bases, and 4 bases stayed unmatched. CDR1 is SGHVS, CDR2 FQNEAQ, per germline. The CDR3 reads CASSLGTGLAEAFF. The CDR3 DNA reads TGTGCCAGCAGCTTAGGGACAGGGTTAGCTGAAGCTTTCTTT.

V is TRBV12-3 or TRBV12-4 and J is TRBJ1-5, with D unresolved. V was clipped by 6 bases and J by 7 bases, with 19 bases between them. This CDR3 has 15 residues. CDR3 nucleotide sequence: TGTGCCAGCAGCCCGGAGGCCCTCGGAGGGCAGCCCCAGCATTTT. As protein: CASSPEALGGQPQHF.

This clonotype has more than one count but fewer than ten. This sequence joins TRBV20-1 and TRBJ2-7; tentatively, D is TRBD2 (5 bases). Trimming removed 0 bases from V and 3 bases from J, with 18 bases in between. CDR1 DFQATT and CDR2 SNEGSKA come from the germline V gene (reference sequence). The CDR3 runs 16 residues. As DNA, the CDR3 is TGCAGTGCTAGAGATCCCCGCGGTTACGGGATCTACGAGCAGTACTTC. Encoded protein: CSARDPRGYGIYEQYF.

In this sample, this clonotype turned up a few times. V and J are TRBV2 and TRBJ1-5; D remains unclear. CDR1 and CDR2 from the germline V gene are SNHLY and FYNNEI. The CDR3 extends over 16 amino acids. Trimming left V 4 bases short and J 4 bases short, with 17 bases between. CDR3 nucleotides: TGTGCCAGCAGTGGAGAAAGCGGCAGGACGAATCAGCCCCAGCATTTT. It encodes CASSGESGRTNQPQHF.

The chain is built from TRBV5-1 and TRBJ2-3, with D perhaps matching TRBD1 or TRBD2 (6 bases each). This CDR3 region has 17 residues. Trimming left V 4 bases short and J 1 base short, with 19 bases between. In germline, CDR1 is SGHRS, CDR2 YFSETQ. The CDR3 DNA reads TGCGCCAGCAGCCCTAGACCCGGGGGCTCCGGCACAGATACGCAGTATTTT. This gives the protein CASSPRPGGSGTDTQYF. Looking up the rest from reference TRBV5-1 and TRBJ2-3 gives the full variable domain: KAGVTQTPRYLIKTRGQQVTLSCSPISGHRSVSWYQQTPGQGLQFLFEYFSETQRNKGNFPGRFSGRQFSNSRSEMNVSTLELGDSALYLCASSPRPGGSGTDTQYFGPGTRLTVL.

The rearrangement joins TRBV9 to TRBJ2-2; 9 nucleotides agree with TRBD2. The CDR3 consists of 17 residues. Germline lookup yields CDR1 SGDLS and CDR2 YYNGEE. The J segment lost 4 bases and the V segment lost 0 bases, leaving 7 bases of the junction unmatched. CDR3 bases: TGTGCCAGCAGCGTAGTCCCAGCGGGGGGCACCACCGGGGAGCTGTTTTTT. Its translation: CASSVVPAGGTTGELFF. The full variable domain, its missing parts supplied by reference TRBV9 and TRBJ2-2, is DSGVTQTPKHLITATGQRVTLRCSPRSGDLSVYWYQQSLDQGLQFLIQYYNGEERAKGNILERFSAQQFPDLHSELNLSSLELGDSALYFCASSVVPAGGTTGELFFGEGSRLTVL.

This chain uses TRBV4-2 with TRBJ1-1; no definite D call. Germline loops: CDR1 LGHNA, CDR2 YNFKEQ. Trimming cost V 0 bases and J 4 bases, with 9 bases left between them. The CDR3 has 14 amino acids. CDR3 bases: TGTGCCAGCAGCCAAGATTTGGGAGTCACTGAAGCTTTCTTT. Translation gives CASSQDLGVTEAFF.

This clonotype was counted only a few times. The chain has TRBV7-2 and TRBJ1-1, with D hard to call. Germline values: CDR1 SGHTA, CDR2 FQGNSA. The CDR3 is made up of 15 amino acids. V lost 5 bases to trimming and J lost 8 bases, with 21 bases between them. The CDR3 DNA reads as TGTGCCAGCAGCCCATCGGGTGGTGGACGGGGAGAAGCTTTCTTT. Translating gives CASSPSGGGRGEAFF. The full variable domain, rest sourced from reference TRBV7-2 and TRBJ1-1, is GAGVSQSPSNKVTEKGKDVELRCDPISGHTALYWYRQSLGQGLEFLIYFQGNSAPDKSGLPSDRFSAERTGGSVSTLTIQRTQQEDSAVYLCASSPSGGGRGEAFFGQGTRLTVV.

V is TRBV24-1 and J is TRBJ2-1; 11 bases line up with TRBD2. Germline lookup yields CDR1 KGHDR and CDR2 SFDVKD. The length of the CDR3 is 19 residues. Unmatched junction bases numbered 18, after V lost 4 bases and J lost 8 bases. The CDR3 nucleotides are TGTGCCACCAGTGACCCTAAGCCTAGCGGGGGGACCTCTCTTCATGAGCAGTTCTTC. Translation: CATSDPKPSGGTSLHEQFF.

A note on this clonotype: The limits of the CDR3 on the DNA are not certain, so only TCRdb's listed CDR3 is given. The chain joins TRBV7-2 to TRBJ1-6; TRBD1, the D gene given by the table, was not confirmed from the DNA. Termini included, the CDR3 measures 17 amino acids. Germline loops: CDR1 SGHTA, CDR2 FQGNSA. The chain's CDR3 is CASCLVFGPGANSPLHF.

This chain joins TRBV7-2 and TRBJ2-2; a weak D match, TRBD2 (6 bases). This CDR3 has 14 residues. In germline, CDR1 is SGHTA, CDR2 FQGNSA. Trimming removed 2 bases at V and 4 bases at J, with 8 bases between. CDR3 residues: CASSLTGGTGELFF. The CDR3 DNA reads as TGTGCCAGCAGCTTAACCGGGGGCACCGGGGAGCTGTTTTTT.

This clonotype has a handful of counts. The chain links TRBV12-3 or TRBV12-4 to TRBJ2-1, with TRBD2 as a possible D gene (5 bases). Trimming pared 0 bases from V and 5 bases from J, leaving 11 bases between. The CDR3 is 15 amino acids. CDR3 sequence: CASSLALPSHNEQFF. The DNA for the CDR3 is TGTGCCAGCAGTTTAGCGCTGCCTAGCCACAATGAGCAGTTCTTC.

This clonotype was seen more than once but under ten times. The DNA for the CDR3 is TGCGCCAGCAGCTTTCACGGTTCGAACACTGAAGCTTTCTTT. Translation gives CASSFHGSNTEAFF. The chain has TRBV5-1 and TRBJ1-1; D ambiguous. The CDR3 runs 14 residues. V was cut by 2 bases and J by 1 base, with 9 bases left in between. Germline V lookup: CDR1 SGHRS, CDR2 YFSETQ.

This chain joins TRBV4-2 and TRBJ2-1; unclear D gene. Trimming shortened V by 0 bases and J by 4 bases, and 7 bases separated the two germline ends. This CDR3 has 14 amino acids. CDR1 and CDR2 from the germline V gene are LGHNA and YNFKEQ. The CDR3 nucleotides read TGTGCCAGCAGCCAAGAAGGTAGATACAATGAGCAGTTCTTC. Its protein product is CASSQEGRYNEQFF.

A few counts support this clonotype. The chain couples TRBV10-3 to TRBJ1-3; D remains unclear. V was pared by 0 bases and J by 4 bases, with 7 bases between. The CDR3 loop spans 14 amino acids. Germline-derived CDR1 and CDR2 are ENHRY and SYGVKD. The CDR3: CAISESGLGNTIYF. CDR3 nucleotide sequence: TGTGCCATCAGTGAGTCGGGCCTCGGAAACACCATATATTTT.

This clonotype has a handful of counts. The V and J genes are TRBV7-8 and TRBJ1-5; weak D call: TRBD1 (5 bases). CDR1 and CDR2 (germline): SGHVS, FQNEAQ. V was shortened by 2 bases and J by 2 bases, with 13 bases between the two germline ends. There are 16 residues in the CDR3. CDR3 amino acids: CASSLLPGLGNQPQHF. Written as DNA, the CDR3 is TGTGCCAGCAGCTTACTTCCAGGGTTGGGCAATCAGCCCCAGCATTTT.

The CDR3 sequence is CASSPRYSPSRGADRETQYF. CDR3 sequence (DNA): TGTGCCAGCAGTCCACGATACTCCCCCAGCCGAGGCGCAGACAGGGAGACCCAGTACTTC. This rearrangement joins TRBV6-2 or TRBV6-3 to TRBJ2-5; weak D call: TRBD1 (6 bases). CDR1 and CDR2 (germline): MNHEY, SVGEGT. CDR3 length: 20 residues. V was trimmed by 5 bases and J by 5 bases, leaving 33 bases between them.

The V call is TRBV7-9, the J call TRBJ1-1, with D tentatively TRBD1 (6 bases). Trimming stripped 8 bases from V and 1 base from J, with 17 bases between. CDR1 SEHNR and CDR2 FQNEAQ come from the germline V gene (reference sequence). This CDR3 spans 15 amino acids. The chain's CDR3 is CASELRRGPNTEAFF. The CDR3 DNA reads as TGTGCCAGCGAGTTGCGGCGGGGGCCGAACACTGAAGCTTTCTTT.